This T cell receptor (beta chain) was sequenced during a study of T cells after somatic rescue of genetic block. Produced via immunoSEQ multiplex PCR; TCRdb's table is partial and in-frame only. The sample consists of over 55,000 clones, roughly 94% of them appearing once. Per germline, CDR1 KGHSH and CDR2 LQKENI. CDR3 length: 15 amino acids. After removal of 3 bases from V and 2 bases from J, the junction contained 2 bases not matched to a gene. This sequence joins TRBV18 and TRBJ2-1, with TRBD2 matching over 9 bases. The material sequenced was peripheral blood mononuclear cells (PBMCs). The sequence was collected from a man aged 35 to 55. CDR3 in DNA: TGTGCCAGCTCACCGCCTAGCGGGGCCTACAATGAGCAGTTCTTC. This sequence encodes CASSPPSGAYNEQFF.